This T cell receptor (beta chain) was retrieved from a study of blood T cell repertoires in COVID-19. The assay was immunoSEQ multiplex PCR, and TCRdb's table has in-frame clones only and misses some. This table has about 400,000 clones, around nine tenths appearing once. This clone showed up just a few times. The ends lost 4 bases at V and 6 bases at J; junction bases unmatched: 8. Germline CDR1 is SNHLY and CDR2 is FYNNEI. The CDR3 runs 14 residues. What was sequenced was PBMCs or T cells enriched from blood (not recorded which). The receptor's source is a woman in her fifties or sixties who had recovered from COVID-19. The chain carries TRBV2 and TRBJ1-2; 7 nucleotides match TRBD1. The CDR3 loop is CASSATGDTNGYTF. The CDR3, as DNA: TGTGCCAGCAGTGCAACAGGGGACACTAATGGCTACACCTTC.